Shown below are 5 T cell receptor beta chains from a single sample sequenced in a study of cytomegalovirus exposure and HLA in healthy donors. The PCR made use of 60 Vbeta and 13 Jbeta primers. Profiled with immunoSEQ multiplex PCR; TCRdb holds only in-frame clones, not every one. This repertoire shows about 140,000 clones, over 60% found once; its top ten account for 1.5% to 2%. Sample: PBMCs. These TCRs come from a woman in her thirties or forties in good health and CMV-seronegative.

The V and J genes are TRBV14 and TRBJ1-2, with D unresolved. The length of the CDR3 is 14 residues. V was clipped by 1 base and J by 5 bases, with 11 bases between them. Germline V gene sequence: CDR1 SGHDN, CDR2 FVKESK. In nucleotides, the CDR3 is TGTGCCAGCAGCCAAGCAAGCAGGAATTATGGCTACACCTTC. This encodes CASSQASRNYGYTF.

The V and J genes are TRBV11-2 and TRBJ1-4; 10 nucleotides line up with TRBD1. J lost 15 bases, V lost 5 bases, and 9 bases had no gene match. CDR3 length equals 13 residues. Germline V gene sequence: CDR1 SGHAT, CDR2 FQNNGV. The chain's CDR3 is CASSTHRQGALFF. DNA for the CDR3: TGTGCCAGCAGCACCCATCGACAGGGGGCTTTGTTTTTT.

The J gene is TRBJ2-7, the V gene TRBV28; 9 nucleotides agree with TRBD2. Germline V gives CDR1 MDHEN, CDR2 SYDVKM. The CDR3 is 13 residues long. V shed 7 bases and J 7 bases; nucleotides not matched to a gene: 8. The CDR3 sequence is CASMAGGPDEQYF. DNA of the CDR3: TGTGCCAGCATGGCGGGGGGGCCCGATGAGCAGTACTTC.

The CDR3 nucleotides are TGTGCCAGCAGCTTAGGCGGAACCTACTACGAGCAGTACTTC. Translation gives CASSLGGTYYEQYF. This chain connects TRBV7-9 to TRBJ2-7; D unresolved. The CDR3 runs 14 residues. V lost 1 base and J 3 bases, leaving 10 bases between the germline ends. Germline V lookup: CDR1 SEHNR, CDR2 FQNEAQ (reference sequence). The full variable domain, rest sourced from reference TRBV7-9 and TRBJ2-7, is DTGVSQNPRHKITKRGQNVTFRCDPISEHNRLYWYRQTLGQGPEFLTYFQNEAQLEKSRLLSDRFSAERPKGSFSTLEIQRTEQGDSAMYLCASSLGGTYYEQYFGPGTRLTVT.

The CDR3 sequence is CASRLAGWNSNTEAFF. CDR3 sequence (DNA): TGCGCCAGCAGGTTAGCCGGGTGGAACTCGAACACTGAAGCTTTCTTT. The genes are TRBV5-1 and TRBJ1-1; D remains ambiguous. The CDR3 covers 16 residues. The germline CDR1 and CDR2 sequences are SGHRS and YFSETQ. V lost 5 bases, J lost 1 base, and 18 bases lay in between.